The subject of this entry is one T cell receptor beta chain. This record comes from a study of blood T cell repertoires in COVID-19. On the study more broadly: From T cells, B-cell-depleted T cells, or PBMCs came the material, which was cDNA or gDNA.

The CDR3 spans 16 residues. V was pared by 5 bases and J by 3 bases, with 13 bases of the junction left unmatched. Germline-derived CDR1 and CDR2 are SGHAT and FQNNGV. As processed by the authors: Nucleated cell number was recorded as an estimate derived from reference gene primer amplification. The repertoire was sequenced with immunoSEQ multiplex PCR; TCRdb's copy has only in-frame clones and lacks some. V and J calls and clone size are copied from that table; D and trimming were computed from the DNA. The table includes about 37,000 clones, 90% to 95% detected once. The sample consisted of peripheral blood. The receptor was derived from a woman aged 30 to 39 in a cohort sampled during active COVID-19. The rearrangement uses TRBV11-2 and TRBJ2-7; 7 bases line up with TRBD2. Here the CDR3 reads CASSPAGGLGLYEQYF. For the CDR3, the DNA is TGTGCCAGCAGCCCAGCCGGGGGGTTGGGCCTCTACGAGCAGTACTTC.